This record looks at one T cell receptor (beta chain) sequence and its context. Authors' methods: Researchers report that nucleated cell counts were estimated from reference gene primer amplification. Profiled with immunoSEQ multiplex PCR; TCRdb holds only in-frame clones, not every one. V, J and clone size derive from that table, while D and trimming were established from the DNA sequence. In the table there are over 25,000 clones, 85% to 90% of which are singletons. There are 18 residues in the CDR3. Trimming removed 4 bases at V and 0 bases at J, with 21 bases between. CDR1 LGHNA and CDR2 YNFKEQ come from the germline V gene. The sample comes from a study of blood T cell repertoires in COVID-19. For the study at large: PBMCs, B-cell-depleted T cells, or T cells provided the cDNA or gDNA that made up the material.

This sequence was found in a human donor in a cohort sampled during active COVID-19. V gene TRBV4-2 combines with J gene TRBJ1-1, with D tentatively TRBD1 (6 bases). The sample taken for sequencing was peripheral blood. The CDR3 is CASSRILTGIGMNTEAFF. The CDR3 DNA reads as TGTGCCAGCAGCCGAATATTAACAGGGATCGGCATGAACACTGAAGCTTTCTTT.